These T cell receptor beta chains were read from a single sample in a study of T cells in Graves' hyperthyroidism and ophthalmopathy. One entry per CDR3 protein, called by TCRdb with MiXCR from the multiplex PCR reads. The sample lists about 500,000 distinct CDR3 sequences; roughly 14% were seen once. The sequenced material came from blood. These receptors all come from a woman in her late teens or twenties with Graves' hyperthyroidism. The CDR3 runs from the conserved cysteine through the conserved F or W. A D gene is named only where the DNA matches it firmly. The size of a clone is reported for some rows only, either as once, few or many, or as a class for expanded clones.

CDR3 length: 15
V gene: TRBV7-9
J gene: TRBJ2-1
clone size: few
D gene: -
CDR3 DNA: TGTGCCAGCAGCTTAGCTCAGGGTACCTACAATGAGCAGTTCTTC
CDR3 protein: CASSLAQGTYNEQFF

CDR3 length: 15
V gene: TRBV19
J gene: TRBJ1-3
clone size: -
D gene: TRBD1
CDR3 DNA: TGTGCCAGCCGGGACAGGGGGCGCAAAGGAAACACCATATATTTT
CDR3 protein: CASRDRGRKGNTIYF

CDR3 length: 15
V gene: TRBV5-4
J gene: TRBJ1-2
clone size: -
D gene: -
CDR3 DNA: TGTGCCAGCAGTTTACCCCCCCCGGCAAACTATGGCTACACCTTC
CDR3 protein: CASSLPPPANYGYTF

CDR3 length: 11
V gene: TRBV3-1
J gene: TRBJ1-1
clone size: few
D gene: -
CDR3 DNA: TGTGCCAGCAGCCGAGACGGTGAAGCTTTCTTT
CDR3 protein: CASSRDGEAFF

CDR3 length: 21
V gene: TRBV2
J gene: TRBJ2-1
clone size: -
D gene: -
CDR3 DNA: TGTGCCAGCAGTGAACCCCAGAGGATTACAAAGGACACGTTTACCTACAATGAGCAGTTCTTC
CDR3 protein: CASSEPQRITKDTFTYNEQFF

CDR3 length: 15
V gene: TRBV19
J gene: TRBJ2-1
clone size: -
D gene: -
CDR3 DNA: TGTGCCAGTAGTATGAGTGAGAGTACCTACAATGAGCAGTTCTTC
CDR3 protein: CASSMSESTYNEQFF

CDR3 length: 13
V gene: TRBV12-3/TRBV12-4
J gene: TRBJ2-7
clone size: many
D gene: -
CDR3 DNA: TGTGCCAGCACTGAAGGGACAAACTACGAGCAGTACTTC
CDR3 protein: CASTEGTNYEQYF

CDR3 length: 14
V gene: TRBV11-3
J gene: TRBJ2-5
clone size: many
D gene: TRBD2
CDR3 DNA: TGTGCCAGCAGCCCGACTAGCGGGACGGAGACCCAGTACTTC
CDR3 protein: CASSPTSGTETQYF

CDR3 length: 14
V gene: TRBV2
J gene: TRBJ2-3
clone size: many
D gene: TRBD2
CDR3 DNA: TGTGCCAGCAGCGGGGACTACTTCACAGATACGCAGTATTTT
CDR3 protein: CASSGDYFTDTQYF

CDR3 length: 15
V gene: TRBV19
J gene: TRBJ1-3
clone size: many
D gene: -
CDR3 DNA: TGTGCCAGTACTTATACAGCAACCACTGGAAACACCATATATTTT
CDR3 protein: CASTYTATTGNTIYF

CDR3 length: 14
V gene: TRBV20-1
J gene: TRBJ1-5
clone size: -
D gene: -
CDR3 DNA: TGCAGTGCTAGTGACTGGGCAGTCAATCAGCCCCAGCATTTT
CDR3 protein: CSASDWAVNQPQHF

CDR3 length: 15
V gene: TRBV6-5
J gene: TRBJ1-4
clone size: -
D gene: -
CDR3 DNA: TGTGCCAGCAGTTACTCCGCCCGCGTTAATGAAAAACTGTTTTTT
CDR3 protein: CASSYSARVNEKLFF

CDR3 length: 15
V gene: TRBV20-1
J gene: TRBJ2-3
clone size: few
D gene: TRBD2
CDR3 DNA: TGCAGTGCTACCCTAGCGGGACGGGGCACAGATACGCAGTATTTT
CDR3 protein: CSATLAGRGTDTQYF

CDR3 length: 14
V gene: TRBV3-1
J gene: TRBJ2-5
clone size: few
D gene: -
CDR3 DNA: TGTGCCAGCAGCCAACGGTTGGGGAGCGAGACCCAGTACTTC
CDR3 protein: CASSQRLGSETQYF

CDR3 length: 15
V gene: TRBV5-6
J gene: TRBJ1-2
clone size: -
D gene: TRBD1
CDR3 DNA: TGTGCCAGCAGCTCGGACAGGGCCTATGTCTATGGCTACACCTTC
CDR3 protein: CASSSDRAYVYGYTF

CDR3 length: 15
V gene: TRBV11-1
J gene: TRBJ2-1
clone size: many
D gene: TRBD2
CDR3 DNA: TGTGCCAGCAGCTCCCTAGCGGGAGTTTACAATGAGCAGTTCTTC
CDR3 protein: CASSSLAGVYNEQFF

CDR3 length: 16
V gene: TRBV4-1
J gene: TRBJ1-6
clone size: -
D gene: TRBD1
CDR3 DNA: TGCGCCAGCAGCCAAGAGGGACTAGGGGGCCAATCACCCCTCCACTTT
CDR3 protein: CASSQEGLGGQSPLHF

CDR3 length: 15
V gene: TRBV11-2
J gene: TRBJ1-2
clone size: few
D gene: -
CDR3 DNA: TGTGCCAGCAGCTTAGTTCCCGGGAACGGTTATGGCTACACCTTC
CDR3 protein: CASSLVPGNGYGYTF

CDR3 length: 15
V gene: TRBV29-1
J gene: TRBJ2-7
clone size: -
D gene: TRBD2
CDR3 DNA: TGCAGCGTTGAAACTCTAGCGGGGGCCTCCTACGAGCAGTACTTC
CDR3 protein: CSVETLAGASYEQYF

CDR3 length: 16
V gene: TRBV3-1
J gene: TRBJ2-7
clone size: -
D gene: -
CDR3 DNA: TGTGCCAGCAGCCAAGAGGCCGGTACTCCTTCCTACGAGCAGTACTTC
CDR3 protein: CASSQEAGTPSYEQYF

CDR3 length: 13
V gene: TRBV19
J gene: TRBJ1-4
clone size: -
D gene: -
CDR3 DNA: TGTGCCAGCGGTACAGGGTTACATGAAAAACTGTTTTTT
CDR3 protein: CASGTGLHEKLFF

CDR3 length: 16
V gene: TRBV19
J gene: TRBJ1-1
clone size: many
D gene: -
CDR3 DNA: TGTGCCAGTAGTATTGGGGGCTGGGTCATGAACACTGAAGCTTTCTTT
CDR3 protein: CASSIGGWVMNTEAFF

CDR3 length: 16
V gene: TRBV18
J gene: TRBJ1-5
clone size: few
D gene: -
CDR3 DNA: TGTGCCAGCTCACCTCGACAGATCGTTAGCAATCAGCCCCAGCATTTT
CDR3 protein: CASSPRQIVSNQPQHF

CDR3 length: 14
V gene: TRBV28
J gene: TRBJ2-5
clone size: -
D gene: TRBD2
CDR3 DNA: TGTGCCAGCAGCCCCTGGGCGGCCGCGGGGGCCCAGTACTTC
CDR3 protein: CASSPWAAAGAQYF